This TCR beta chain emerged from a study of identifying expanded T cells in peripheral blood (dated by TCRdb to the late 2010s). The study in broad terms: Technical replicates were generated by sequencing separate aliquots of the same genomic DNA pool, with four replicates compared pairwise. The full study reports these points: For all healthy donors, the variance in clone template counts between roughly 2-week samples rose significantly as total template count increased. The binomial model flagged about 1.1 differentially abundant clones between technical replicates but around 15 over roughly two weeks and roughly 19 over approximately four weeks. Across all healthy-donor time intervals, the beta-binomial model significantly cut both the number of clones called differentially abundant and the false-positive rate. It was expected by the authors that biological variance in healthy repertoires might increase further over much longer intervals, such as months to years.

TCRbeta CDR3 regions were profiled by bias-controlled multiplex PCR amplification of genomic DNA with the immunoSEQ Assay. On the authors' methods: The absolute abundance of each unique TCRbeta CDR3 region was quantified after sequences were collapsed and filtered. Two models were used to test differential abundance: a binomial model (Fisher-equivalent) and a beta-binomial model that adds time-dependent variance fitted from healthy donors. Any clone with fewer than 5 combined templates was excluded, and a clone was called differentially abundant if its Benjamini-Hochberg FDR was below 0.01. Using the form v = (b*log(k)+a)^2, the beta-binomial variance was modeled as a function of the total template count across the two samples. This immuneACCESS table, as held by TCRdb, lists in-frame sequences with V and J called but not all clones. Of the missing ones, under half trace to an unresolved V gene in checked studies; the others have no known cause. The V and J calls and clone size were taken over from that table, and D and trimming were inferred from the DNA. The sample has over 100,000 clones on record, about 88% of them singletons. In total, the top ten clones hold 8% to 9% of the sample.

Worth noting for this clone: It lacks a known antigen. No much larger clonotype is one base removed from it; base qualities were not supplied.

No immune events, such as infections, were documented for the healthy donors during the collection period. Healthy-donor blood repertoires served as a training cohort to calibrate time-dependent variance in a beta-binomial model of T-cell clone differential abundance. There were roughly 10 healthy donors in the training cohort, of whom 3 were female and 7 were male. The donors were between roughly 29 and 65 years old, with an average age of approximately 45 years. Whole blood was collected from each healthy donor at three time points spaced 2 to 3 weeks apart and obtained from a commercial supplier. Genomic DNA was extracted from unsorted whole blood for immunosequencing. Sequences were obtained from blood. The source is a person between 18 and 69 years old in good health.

The bases read TGTGCCTGGAGTGTAGGGGGCCAAGAGACCCAGTACTTC. This sequence encodes CAWSVGGQETQYF. The V and J segments used are TRBV30 and TRBJ2-5; TRBD1 is a possible D gene, resting on 6 matching bases. The germline V gene (reference sequence) specifies GTSNPN as CDR1 and SVGIG as CDR2. V is clipped by 0 bases and J by 1 base, and the sequence between their germline boundaries is 6 bases long. The CDR3, from cysteine to phenylalanine, totals 13 residues. The entry retains the CDR3 DNA only, 39 bases that are in frame from base 1.